These 6 T cell receptor beta chains were all obtained from the same sample, sequenced in a study of blood T cell repertoires in COVID-19. Sequenced by immunoSEQ multiplex PCR; TCRdb stores in-frame clones only, minus some. In the table there are approximately 210,000 clones, around 86% of which are singletons. Sequenced material: PBMCs or T cells enriched from blood (not recorded which). The receptors shown here come from a man younger than 45 in a cohort exposed to, infected with or recovered from COVID-19 (not recorded which).

The chain has TRBV5-8 and TRBJ1-1; 7 bases match TRBD1. J gave up 2 bases and V 0 bases, and 19 bases lay outside the gene matches. CDR1 is SGHTS, CDR2 YDEGEE, per germline. This CDR3 has 20 residues. CDR3 amino acids: CASSLEQPLFWGQINTEAFF. The CDR3 DNA sequence: TGTGCCAGCAGCTTGGAGCAACCCCTCTTCTGGGGACAGATAAACACTGAAGCTTTCTTT.

The genes are TRBV4-2 and TRBJ2-7; D perhaps matches TRBD1 (6 bases). The CDR3 length is 13 residues. V was pared by 3 bases and J by 0 bases, with 6 bases between. Per germline, CDR1 LGHNA and CDR2 YNFKEQ. The CDR3 sequence: CASSHRGSYEQYF. The CDR3 bases are TGTGCCAGCAGCCACAGGGGCTCCTACGAGCAGTACTTC.

The chain combines TRBV12-5 with TRBJ2-7; 9 nucleotides agree with TRBD1. V gave up 0 bases and J gave up 5 bases; unmatched junction bases: 5. The CDR3 runs 15 residues. The germline gives CDR1 LGHNT, CDR2 FRNRAP. The CDR3 loop is CASGLVPDRGHEQYF. The CDR3 nucleotides are TGTGCTAGTGGTTTGGTCCCGGACAGGGGCCACGAGCAGTACTTC.

The chain couples TRBV23-1 to TRBJ1-5; D remains unclear. TRBV23-1 has ORF status, its function being uncertain. Deletions cut 9 bases from V and 7 bases from J, with 19 bases between. The CDR3 covers 14 residues. CDR3 nucleotides: TGCGCCAGTAGTAGTCGGTTGCCCAAGCAGCCCCAGCATTTT. Encoded protein: CASSSRLPKQPQHF.

The rearrangement uses TRBV5-1 and TRBJ2-7; 12 positions agree with TRBD2. Trimming cost V 4 bases and J 7 bases; bases outside gene matches: 6. The CDR3 spans 14 residues. From germline, CDR1 is SGHRS and CDR2 YFSETQ. The CDR3, as DNA: TGCGCCAGCAGCACGAGGACTAGCGGGACAGAGCAGTACTTC. Its translation is CASSTRTSGTEQYF.

The table lists this clone with a count of one. The rearrangement uses TRBV5-1 and TRBJ2-2, with 9 bases matching TRBD2. The J segment lost 3 bases and the V segment lost 0 bases, leaving 6 bases of the junction unmatched. CDR1 and CDR2 (germline): SGHRS, YFSETQ. The CDR3 runs 17 residues. CDR3 in DNA: TGCGCCAGCAGCTTGGTCGGAGCGGGAGGAGACACCGGGGAGCTGTTTTTT. It codes for CASSLVGAGGDTGELFF.